These T cell receptor beta chains were read from a single sample in a study of cytomegalovirus exposure and HLA in healthy donors. Data came from immunoSEQ multiplex PCR; TCRdb stores just in-frame clones and leaves some out. The sample has about 120,000 clones; roughly a sixth are singletons. The sequenced material came from PBMCs. The source is a female donor in good health and CMV-seropositive. Each CDR3 is given with its conserved first and last residue. Each record gives: V gene, J gene, D gene, clone size, CDR3 DNA, CDR3 protein. The D gene is left open where the match is weak. Not all rows give a size; the values are once, few, many and, for expanded clones, a class.

>TRBV28|TRBJ2-4|NA|many
TGTGCCAGCACTTCTTGGCAGGGCGGTCTAGCCAAAAACATTCAGTACTTC
CASTSWQGGLAKNIQYF
>TRBV4-2|TRBJ2-5|TRBD2|few
TGTGCCAGCAGCCAGGGACTAGCGGGGCTTTGGGAGACCCAGTACTTC
CASSQGLAGLWETQYF
>TRBV29-1|TRBJ2-5|TRBD2|NA
TGCAGCGTGGCCTTGGGGGGGGTTGAGACCCAGTACTTC
CSVALGGVETQYF
>TRBV5-4|TRBJ2-5|NA|few
TGTGCCAGCAGCTTGGAGCAGGGGATGGCTCCGGAGACCCAGTACTTC
CASSLEQGMAPETQYF
>TRBV13|TRBJ2-1|TRBD2|few
TGTGCCAGCAGCGAGAGCCTAGCGGCGTACAATGAGCAGTTCTTC
CASSESLAAYNEQFF
>TRBV29-1|TRBJ2-1|NA|NA
TGCAGCGGAACCGACAGGAGATCCTACAATGAGCAGTTCTTC
CSGTDRRSYNEQFF
>TRBV4-3|TRBJ2-3|TRBD2|NA
TGCGCCAGCAGCCAAGGACTAGCGGGAGGCACAGATACGCAGTATTTT
CASSQGLAGGTDTQYF
>TRBV5-4|TRBJ2-7|NA|many
TGTGCCAGCAGCAGCCACAGGGCGTCGGCCTTCTACGAGCAGTACTTC
CASSSHRASAFYEQYF
>TRBV7-2|TRBJ2-7|TRBD2|NA
TGTGCCAGCAACCCATCGGCTATAGCGGGGAGCACCTACGAGCAGTACTTC
CASNPSAIAGSTYEQYF
>TRBV4-2|TRBJ2-7|TRBD2|NA
TGTGCCAGCAGCCAAGATCTTGGGAGGGCGGTCTCCTACGAGCAGTACTTC
CASSQDLGRAVSYEQYF
>TRBV29-1|TRBJ2-1|TRBD1|NA
TGCAGCGCAGGGACAGGGTACAATGAGCAGTTCTTC
CSAGTGYNEQFF